This TCR beta chain was captured by sequencing in a study of radiation and T cells in renal cell carcinoma. Noted time point: blood 4 weeks post-SBRT, at nephrectomy. Regarding treatment: 15 Gy SBRT to primary tumor, nephrectomy 4 weeks later. This renal cell carcinoma was of the clear cell type. Trimming cost V 7 bases and J 3 bases, with 10 bases left between them. Germline CDR1 SNHLY, CDR2 FYNNEI. This CDR3 comprises 13 residues. Clones were read by immunoSEQ multiplex PCR, and TCRdb kept only the in-frame ones, dropping some. In the table there are about 90,000 clones, 70% to 90% of which are singletons.

This receptor was taken from a man aged 50-60 years with renal cell carcinoma. This specimen was blood, taken from a patient whose treatment included radiotherapy and nephrectomy. The chain combines TRBV2 with TRBJ1-5; D unresolved. CDR3 nucleotides: TGTGCCAGCACCGGGTGGGTCAATCAGCCCCAGCATTTT. Translated, it gives CASTGWVNQPQHF.